A selection of T cell receptor beta chains follows, all from one sample in a study of blood T cell repertoires in COVID-19. TCRdb keeps only in-frame clones here, not all; method: immunoSEQ multiplex PCR. The sample shows roughly 200,000 clones, under 90% of them seen only once. Sequencing was done on a sample of peripheral blood. Every receptor here comes from a person aged 65-85 years with COVID-19, enrolled during active disease. CDR3s include the opening cysteine and the closing phenylalanine or tryptophan. D genes are given only for firm matches. The size field is filled for only some rows; it gives once, few, many or a size class.

TRBJ1-1,NA,NA,TRBV28,CASSPGWGNTEAFF,TGTGCCAGCAGCCCGGGGTGGGGGAACACTGAAGCTTTCTTT
TRBJ2-2,NA,NA,TRBV5-5,CASSLAQSMNTGELFF,TGTGCCAGCAGCTTGGCCCAGTCGATGAACACCGGGGAGCTGTTTTTT
TRBJ1-6,NA,NA,TRBV7-2,CASSPEKSSYNSPLHF,TGTGCCAGCAGCCCGGAGAAAAGCTCCTATAATTCACCCCTCCACTTT
TRBJ1-6,NA,NA,TRBV7-2,CASSLAGSQFNSPLHF,TGTGCCAGCAGCTTAGCTGGGTCACAGTTTAATTCACCCCTCCACTTT
TRBJ2-3,NA,once,TRBV28,CASRRGTSSTDTQYF,TGTGCCAGCAGGCGGGGGACATCTAGCACAGATACGCAGTATTTT
TRBJ2-5,TRBD1,NA,TRBV6-1,CASSEDRGRGETQYF,TGTGCCAGCAGTGAGGACAGGGGGCGCGGTGAGACCCAGTACTTC
TRBJ1-4,TRBD1,NA,TRBV29-1,CSVEWQGEGKLFF,TGCAGCGTTGAATGGCAGGGGGAAGGAAAACTGTTTTTT
TRBJ2-1,NA,few,TRBV5-4,CASSLAFRGDEQFF,TGTGCCAGCAGCTTGGCCTTCAGGGGCGATGAGCAGTTCTTC
TRBJ2-7,NA,NA,TRBV11-2,CASSFALLDYEQYF,TGTGCCAGCAGCTTTGCCCTACTAGACTACGAGCAGTACTTC
TRBJ2-7,NA,NA,TRBV21-1,CASSNCMGHNEQYF,TGTGCCAGCAGCAATTGTATGGGACACAACGAGCAGTACTTC
TRBJ2-7,TRBD2,NA,TRBV6-6,CASRGSGRGGNEQYF,TGTGCCAGCCGGGGGAGCGGGAGGGGAGGCAACGAGCAGTACTTC
TRBJ2-1,TRBD2,NA,TRBV5-6,CASLSSGSRYNEQFF,TGTGCCAGCCTGAGTAGCGGGAGTCGGTACAATGAGCAGTTCTTC
TRBJ2-1,NA,NA,TRBV21-1,CASSKADSGSSYNEQFF,TGTGCCAGCAGCAAAGCCGATAGCGGGAGCTCCTACAATGAGCAGTTCTTC
TRBJ2-1,NA,NA,TRBV12-2,CASRINASDRRHEQFF,TGTGCAAGTCGCATCAATGCTAGCGACCGGCGACATGAGCAGTTCTTC
TRBJ1-2,NA,NA,TRBV30,CAWRKGGYTF,TGTGCCTGGCGAAAGGGGGGCTACACCTTC
TRBJ1-5,NA,NA,TRBV6-2/TRBV6-3,CASSPREGVGGQPQHF,TGTGCCAGCAGCCCCCGCGAGGGGGTAGGGGGTCAGCCCCAGCATTTT
TRBJ2-2,NA,few,TRBV11-1,CASSSSWTANTGELFF,TGTGCCAGCAGCTCCTCCTGGACAGCGAACACCGGGGAGCTGTTTTTT
TRBJ1-6,NA,NA,TRBV28,CASSPGQPRSPLHF,TGTGCCAGCAGCCCCGGACAGCCCAGATCACCCCTCCACTTT
TRBJ2-2,NA,NA,TRBV5-1,CASSLRTDSTGELFF,TGCGCCAGCAGCTTAAGGACAGACTCCACCGGGGAGCTGTTTTTT
TRBJ1-6,NA,NA,TRBV5-5,CASSLPQQGASPLHF,TGTGCCAGCAGCTTGCCGCAACAGGGAGCCTCACCCCTCCACTTT
TRBJ2-3,NA,NA,TRBV5-1,CASSLIFGVPGRDTQYF,TGCGCCAGCAGCTTGATCTTTGGGGTTCCAGGGCGAGATACGCAGTATTTT
TRBJ1-5,NA,NA,TRBV28,CASSSTRRTYAVQPQHF,TGTGCCAGCAGTTCAACCCGACGGACTTATGCAGTGCAGCCCCAGCATTTT
TRBJ2-1,TRBD2,NA,TRBV11-2,CASSRGLALTEQFF,TGTGCCAGCAGCCGGGGACTAGCATTAACTGAGCAGTTCTTC
TRBJ2-2,NA,NA,TRBV6-2/TRBV6-3,CASSLRRGTGNTGELFF,TGTGCCAGCAGTTTGCGTCGGGGGACTGGGAACACCGGGGAGCTGTTTTTT
TRBJ1-2,NA,NA,TRBV5-6,CASSLRLAVYGYTF,TGTGCCAGCAGCTTGAGGCTGGCGGTCTATGGCTACACCTTC
TRBJ1-2,NA,once,TRBV18,CASSLNRDNARDGYTF,TGTGCCAGCTCCCTCAACCGGGACAACGCGCGGGATGGCTACACCTTC
TRBJ1-2,NA,NA,TRBV6-1,CASSERPGSLYGYTF,TGTGCCAGCAGTGAACGCCCCGGGTCACTTTATGGCTACACCTTC
TRBJ2-7,NA,NA,TRBV9,CASSVDGGIEQYF,TGTGCCAGCAGCGTAGACGGAGGGATCGAGCAGTACTTC
TRBJ2-5,TRBD2,NA,TRBV5-1,CASSLSGGIEGQTQYF,TGCGCCAGCAGCTTGAGCGGGGGCATCGAGGGGCAGACCCAGTACTTC
TRBJ1-1,NA,NA,TRBV11-2,CASSRNSFQAEAFF,TGTGCCAGCAGCCGGAACAGCTTCCAGGCTGAAGCTTTCTTT
TRBJ2-1,TRBD2,NA,TRBV7-8,CASSLRTSNEQFF,TGTGCCAGCAGCTTACGGACTAGCAATGAGCAGTTCTTC
TRBJ2-2,TRBD2,NA,TRBV4-3,CASSPRAGGNTGELFF,TGCGCCAGCAGCCCCCGAGCGGGGGGGAACACCGGGGAGCTGTTTTTT
TRBJ2-1,NA,NA,TRBV1,CTSSQASGTTLVITEQFF,TGCACCAGCAGCCAAGCCTCAGGGACTACCCTCGTCATCACTGAGCAGTTCTTC
TRBJ2-6,NA,NA,TRBV3-1/TRBV3-2,CASSQITAGANVLTF,TGTGCCAGCAGCCAAATTACAGCAGGGGCCAACGTCCTGACTTTC
TRBJ1-4,TRBD1,NA,TRBV5-1,CASSLGNSRTGNEKLFF,TGCGCCAGCAGCTTGGGCAACTCGAGGACAGGGAATGAAAAACTGTTTTTT
TRBJ1-4,NA,NA,TRBV3-1/TRBV3-2,CASSPRWGSDNEKLFF,TGTGCCAGCAGCCCCCGTTGGGGCAGTGATAATGAAAAACTGTTTTTT
TRBJ2-2,TRBD1,NA,TRBV18,CASSPPGQGTGELFF,TGTGCCAGCTCACCACCCGGACAGGGGACCGGGGAGCTGTTTTTT
TRBJ2-2,TRBD1,NA,TRBV7-3,CASSLNRGHTGELFF,TGTGCCAGCAGCCTGAACAGGGGGCACACGGGGGAGCTGTTTTTT
TRBJ2-3,NA,NA,TRBV10-1,CASTETGSDTQYF,TGCGCCAGCACTGAGACAGGTTCGGATACGCAGTATTTT
TRBJ1-1,TRBD1,once,TRBV5-1,CASMQGALNTEAFF,TGCGCCAGCATGCAGGGGGCCCTGAACACTGAAGCTTTCTTT
TRBJ1-6,NA,NA,TRBV3-1/TRBV3-2,CASSQDLGRSSLSSYNSPLHF,TGTGCCAGCAGCCAAGATTTAGGCAGGTCGTCTCTAAGCTCCTATAATTCACCCCTCCACTTT
TRBJ1-2,TRBD1,NA,TRBV25-1,CASSELTGGFGYTF,TGTGCCAGCAGTGAGCTCACAGGGGGGTTTGGCTACACCTTC